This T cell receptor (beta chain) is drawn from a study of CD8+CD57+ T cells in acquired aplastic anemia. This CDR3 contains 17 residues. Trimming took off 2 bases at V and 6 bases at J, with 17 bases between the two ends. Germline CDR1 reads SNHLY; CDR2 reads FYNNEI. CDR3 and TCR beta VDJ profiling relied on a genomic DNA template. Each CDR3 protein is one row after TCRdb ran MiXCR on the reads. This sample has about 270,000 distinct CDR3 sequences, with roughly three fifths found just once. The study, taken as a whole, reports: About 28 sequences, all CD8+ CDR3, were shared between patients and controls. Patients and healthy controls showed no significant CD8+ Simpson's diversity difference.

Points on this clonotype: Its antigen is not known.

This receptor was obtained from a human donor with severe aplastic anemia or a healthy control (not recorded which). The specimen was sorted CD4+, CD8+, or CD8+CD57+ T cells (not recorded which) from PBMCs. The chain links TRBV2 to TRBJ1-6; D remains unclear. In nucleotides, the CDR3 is TGTGCCAGCAGTGAAAGGGTCAGCCTCTCATTTAATTCACCCCTCCACTTT. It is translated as CASSERVSLSFNSPLHF.